A selection of T cell receptor beta chains follows, all from one sample in a study of cytomegalovirus exposure and HLA in healthy donors. Some clones are missing from TCRdb's copy, which holds only in-frame ones; the method was immunoSEQ multiplex PCR. The table has 120,000 or so clones, 70% to 85% seen once. The specimen sequenced was PBMCs. The receptors stem from a woman between 45 and 60 years old in good health and CMV-seronegative. The CDR3 runs from the conserved cysteine through the conserved F or W. D genes are given only for firm matches. Clone sizes are given selectively: once, few, many, or a class where the clone is expanded.

>TRBJ2-7|TRBV7-3|15|few|NA
CASSPNGMGGDRQYF
TGTGCCAGCAGCCCAAACGGAATGGGGGGAGACCGGCAGTACTTC
>TRBJ2-1|TRBV27|14|few|NA
CASSLASAGNEQFF
TGTGCCAGCAGTTTAGCTAGCGCGGGTAATGAGCAGTTCTTC
>TRBJ2-7|TRBV11-2|12|NA|NA
CASSEQDYEQYF
TGTGCCAGCAGCGAACAGGATTACGAGCAGTACTTC
>TRBJ2-1|TRBV9|14|NA|TRBD2
CASSGAGVLNEQFF
TGTGCCAGCAGTGGCGCGGGGGTTCTCAATGAGCAGTTCTTC
>TRBJ2-7|TRBV5-4|15|few|NA
CASSFLGLTAYEQYF
TGTGCCAGCAGCTTCTTGGGACTCACCGCCTACGAGCAGTACTTC
>TRBJ2-7|TRBV7-9|14|once|NA
CASSTRQAHYEQYF
TGTGCCAGCAGCACCCGACAGGCCCACTACGAGCAGTACTTC
>TRBJ2-4|TRBV9|14|NA|TRBD2
CASSYDSGPNIQYF
TGTGCCAGCAGCTACGATAGCGGGCCAAACATTCAGTACTTC
>TRBJ1-3|TRBV12-5|15|NA|NA
CARALTGCSGNTIYF
TGTGCTAGAGCCCTAACAGGTTGCTCTGGAAACACCATATATTTT
>TRBJ2-7|TRBV7-9|15|few|TRBD1
CASSLEQGIFHEQYF
TGTGCCAGCAGCTTAGAACAGGGGATCTTCCACGAGCAGTACTTC
>TRBJ1-2|TRBV29-1|12|few|NA
CSVEQESYGYTF
TGCAGCGTTGAACAGGAAAGCTATGGCTACACCTTC
>TRBJ2-5|TRBV30|13|NA|NA
CAWAGLTQETQYF
TGTGCCTGGGCCGGACTAACCCAAGAGACCCAGTACTTC
>TRBJ2-7|TRBV30|14|NA|NA
CAWRTYRSSYEQYF
TGTGCCTGGCGGACTTACAGAAGCTCCTACGAGCAGTACTTC
>TRBJ2-7|TRBV6-6|13|few|NA
CASSRGTPYEQYF
TGTGCCAGCAGTCGCGGAACTCCCTACGAGCAGTACTTC
>TRBJ2-1|TRBV19|18|NA|NA
CASSTPSYALRGYNEQFF
TGTGCCAGTAGTACCCCGTCTTACGCCCTTCGGGGGTACAATGAGCAGTTCTTC
>TRBJ2-2|TRBV4-3|15|few|NA
CASSQRVMNTGELFF
TGCGCCAGCAGCCAACGGGTAATGAACACCGGGGAGCTGTTTTTT
>TRBJ1-4|TRBV28|17|once|TRBD1
CATQRGGLEGFNEKLFF
TGTGCCACCCAAAGAGGGGGCCTGGAAGGCTTTAATGAAAAACTGTTTTTT
>TRBJ2-7|TRBV10-3|14|NA|TRBD2
CAIKSGSGIYEQYF
TGTGCCATAAAGAGCGGGAGCGGGATCTACGAGCAGTACTTC
>TRBJ2-3|TRBV7-2|15|NA|TRBD2
CASSNLFSGTDTQYF
TGTGCCAGCAGCAACCTCTTTAGCGGGACCGATACGCAGTATTTT
>TRBJ2-3|TRBV14|15|NA|NA
CASSPLGGASDTQYF
TGTGCCAGCAGCCCTCTGGGGGGAGCATCAGATACGCAGTATTTT
>TRBJ2-7|TRBV13|13|NA|TRBD2
CASTELAERVQYF
TGTGCCAGCACCGAGCTAGCGGAGAGGGTGCAGTACTTC
>TRBJ1-2|TRBV7-2|14|NA|NA
CASSLDLANYGYTF
TGTGCCAGCAGCTTGGACTTAGCTAACTATGGCTACACCTTC
>TRBJ1-3|TRBV19|12|few|TRBD1
CATTGPGNTIYF
TGTGCCACGACAGGGCCTGGAAACACCATATATTTT
>TRBJ2-6|TRBV7-9|15|NA|NA
CASSLEGAGANVLTF
TGTGCCAGCAGCTTAGAGGGGGCTGGGGCCAACGTCCTGACTTTC
>TRBJ1-1|TRBV29-1|13|NA|TRBD1
CSVETGGYTEAFF
TGCAGCGTAGAGACAGGGGGGTACACTGAAGCTTTCTTT
>TRBJ2-7|TRBV6-1|14|NA|TRBD2
CASTRLAEVYEQYF
TGTGCCAGCACCCGACTAGCGGAGGTCTACGAGCAGTACTTC
>TRBJ1-1|TRBV27|14|NA|NA
CASLQTDWRGEAFF
TGTGCCAGCCTACAGACAGATTGGCGAGGTGAAGCTTTCTTT
>TRBJ1-2|TRBV5-4|15|NA|TRBD1
CASSLGGGLSYGYTF
TGTGCCAGCAGCTTGGGAGGGGGCTTATCCTATGGCTACACCTTC
>TRBJ1-5|TRBV27|15|NA|NA
CASSLSRNSNQPQHF
TGTGCCAGCAGTTTATCCAGAAATAGCAATCAGCCCCAGCATTTT
>TRBJ2-1|TRBV7-3|15|NA|TRBD1
CASSSGQGGDNEQFF
TGTGCCAGCAGTTCGGGACAGGGGGGAGACAATGAGCAGTTCTTC
>TRBJ1-1|TRBV30|13|NA|NA
CAWQAAPSTEAFF
TGTGCCTGGCAAGCCGCCCCATCCACTGAAGCTTTCTTT
>TRBJ1-3|TRBV4-3|16|NA|NA
CASSQERRLAGNTIYF
TGCGCCAGCAGCCAAGAGAGGAGGTTGGCTGGAAACACCATATATTTT
>TRBJ2-1|TRBV5-4|15|NA|TRBD2
CASSRGDSGYNEQFF
TGTGCCAGCAGCCGGGGGGATAGCGGGTACAATGAGCAGTTCTTC
>TRBJ2-7|TRBV6-6|13|NA|TRBD1
CASRPLGTGEQYF
TGTGCCAGCAGACCCTTGGGGACAGGCGAGCAGTACTTC
>TRBJ2-2|TRBV7-9|15|NA|NA
CASSPIPENTGELFF
TGTGCCAGCAGCCCGATCCCAGAGAACACCGGGGAGCTGTTTTTT
>TRBJ2-7|TRBV5-1|15|NA|TRBD2
CASSPIAGGGYEQYF
TGCGCCAGCAGCCCGATAGCGGGAGGAGGGTACGAGCAGTACTTC
>TRBJ2-7|TRBV5-1|17|NA|TRBD2
CASSSLPASGLTYEQYF
TGCGCCAGCAGCTCTCTCCCCGCTAGCGGACTTACCTACGAGCAGTACTTC
>TRBJ2-7|TRBV6-5|14|NA|NA
CASSYTGLQYEQYF
TGTGCCAGCAGCTACACGGGTCTTCAGTACGAGCAGTACTTC
>TRBJ1-2|TRBV4-1|15|NA|NA
CASSQPSRGSYGYTF
TGCGCCAGCAGCCAACCGAGTCGGGGTTCCTATGGCTACACCTTC
>TRBJ2-3|TRBV28|16|once|NA
CASSLAGFGYTDTQYF
TGTGCCAGCAGCCTCGCCGGGTTCGGCTATACAGATACGCAGTATTTT
>TRBJ1-1|TRBV28|19|NA|NA
CASSWGQILTLKLKSGTFF
TGTGCCAGCAGTTGGGGGCAGATATTAACACTGAAGCTTAAGAGCGGTACTTTCTTT
>TRBJ2-1|TRBV5-1|16|NA|NA
CASSLVGGLSYNEQFF
TGCGCCAGCAGCTTGGTCGGGGGACTCTCCTACAATGAGCAGTTCTTC
>TRBJ2-1|TRBV30|12|NA|NA
CAWSTGWNEQFF
TGTGCCTGGAGTACGGGGTGGAATGAGCAGTTCTTC
>TRBJ2-7|TRBV7-9|15|NA|TRBD1
CASSYRTGAAYEQYF
TGTGCCAGCAGCTATAGGACAGGGGCAGCCTACGAGCAGTACTTC
>TRBJ2-5|TRBV7-8|15|NA|TRBD1
CASSLHTGTEETQYF
TGTGCCAGCAGCCTACACACCGGGACAGAAGAGACCCAGTACTTC
>TRBJ1-1|TRBV6-5|11|once|TRBD1
CASSQQGEAFF
TGTGCCAGCAGCCAACAGGGGGAAGCTTTCTTT
>TRBJ2-7|TRBV5-1|14|NA|NA
CASSPRDSPSEQYF
TGCGCCAGCAGCCCTCGGGACTCACCCAGCGAGCAGTACTTC
>TRBJ2-2|TRBV28|15|few|NA
CASNWGGGRGGELFF
TGTGCCAGCAATTGGGGAGGGGGACGCGGCGGGGAGCTGTTTTTT
>TRBJ2-2|TRBV6-5|14|NA|NA
CASSNRVNTGELFF
TGTGCCAGCAGTAACAGGGTAAACACCGGGGAGCTGTTTTTT
>TRBJ2-4|TRBV4-2|14|NA|NA
CASSQELAKNIQYF
TGTGCCAGCAGCCAAGAACTAGCCAAAAACATTCAGTACTTC
>TRBJ2-1|TRBV5-1|15|once|NA
CASGGGGFLYNEQFF
TGCGCCAGCGGGGGCGGCGGGTTCCTATACAATGAGCAGTTCTTC
>TRBJ2-1|TRBV6-5|14|NA|TRBD2
CASSYSWTSNEQFF
TGTGCCAGCAGTTACTCTTGGACTAGCAATGAGCAGTTCTTC
>TRBJ2-2|TRBV28|15|NA|NA
CASTPDTQNTGELFF
TGTGCCAGCACCCCGGACACCCAGAACACCGGGGAGCTGTTTTTT
>TRBJ2-4|TRBV28|13|NA|NA
CASRPRGKNIQYF
TGTGCCAGCAGGCCAAGGGGCAAAAACATTCAGTACTTC